These 9 T cell receptor beta chains came from one sample sequenced in a study of blood T cell repertoires in COVID-19. Clones were read by immunoSEQ multiplex PCR, and TCRdb kept only the in-frame ones, dropping some. The sample carries about 210,000 clones, over 70% recorded once. The sample comprised peripheral blood. These receptors came from a man in his fifties or sixties with acute or convalescent COVID-19.

This CDR3 reads CASSPDNRYYGYTF. The CDR3 nucleotides read TGCGCCAGCAGCCCGGACAACCGCTACTATGGCTACACCTTC. The J gene is TRBJ1-2, the V gene TRBV4-3, with D tentatively TRBD1 (5 bases). Trimming stripped 4 bases from V and 3 bases from J, with 12 bases between. The CDR3 totals 14 residues. From germline, CDR1 is LGHNA and CDR2 YSLEER.

The chain carries TRBV4-2 and TRBJ1-2; a possible D gene is TRBD1 (6 bases). The V gene's germline CDR1 is LGHNA and CDR2 YNFKEQ. Trimming pared 1 base from V and 8 bases from J, leaving 14 bases between. The CDR3 extends over 14 amino acids. The CDR3 coding sequence is TGTGCCAGCAGCCAAGTAGTGGGGGCGCAAGGCTACACCTTC. Translated: CASSQVVGAQGYTF.

The V call is TRBV7-6, the J call TRBJ2-6; D gene uncertain. Germline V gene data show CDR1 as SGHVS and CDR2 as FNYEAQ. Trimming took 7 bases from V and 1 from J, leaving 8 bases between them. There are 14 residues in the CDR3. DNA of the CDR3: TGTGCCAGCATCCCCCTATCTGGGGCCAACGTCCTGACTTTC. It specifies CASIPLSGANVLTF.

This clone has just a few counts. The chain combines TRBV6-1 with TRBJ1-2, with D uncertain. Germline values: CDR1 MNHNS, CDR2 SASEGT. V gave up 1 base and J gave up 8 bases, with 17 bases separating them. This CDR3 spans 15 amino acids. The CDR3 DNA reads as TGTGCCAGCAGTGAAGATAGCTCCCCCACTCGGGGCTACACCTTC. It yields the protein CASSEDSSPTRGYTF.

The chain couples TRBV27 to TRBJ2-3; D perhaps matches TRBD1 (6 bases). V was shortened by 0 bases and J by 2 bases, with 9 bases between the two germline ends. From germline, CDR1 is MNHEY and CDR2 SMNVEV (reference sequence). The CDR3 sequence is 15 residues long. The CDR3 DNA sequence: TGTGCCAGCAGTTTATCAAGACAGGACACAGATACGCAGTATTTT. Residues: CASSLSRQDTDTQYF.

The chain is built from TRBV16 and TRBJ2-3, with 10 positions matching TRBD2. CDR1 is KGHSY, CDR2 FQNENV, per germline. With 1 base clipped from V and 5 bases from J, the junction kept 6 bases outside the gene matches. The CDR3 sequence is 16 residues long. In nucleotides, the CDR3 is TGTGCCAGCAGCCAATTACTAGCGGGGTACGGAGATACGCAGTATTTT. Amino acids: CASSQLLAGYGDTQYF. The variable domain in full, with the rest retrieved from reference TRBV16 and TRBJ2-3, is GEEVAQTPKHLVRGEGQKAKLYCAPIKGHSYVFWYQQVLKNEFKFLISFQNENVFDETGMPKERFSAKCLPNSPCSLEIQATKLEDSAVYFCASSQLLAGYGDTQYFGPGTRLTVL.

J is TRBJ2-7 and V is TRBV7-3; unclear D gene. CDR3 length: 15 amino acids. V lost 0 bases and J 2 bases, leaving 11 bases between the germline ends. Germline assignment: CDR1 SGHTA and CDR2 FQGTGA. The CDR3 bases are TGTGCCAGCAGCTTAACGGGTCTAGGCCCCTACGAGCAGTACTTC. It is translated as CASSLTGLGPYEQYF.

The chain employs TRBV2 and TRBJ2-3; D remains unclear. V was clipped by 6 bases and J by 3 bases, with 7 bases between them. This CDR3 comprises 12 residues. Germline CDR1 and CDR2: SNHLY and FYNNEI. This CDR3 reads CASRIRTDTQYF. Here the CDR3 DNA reads TGTGCCAGCAGAATTCGGACAGATACGCAGTATTTT.

This clone was counted only a few times. The gene calls are TRBV6-5 and TRBJ2-7, with 10 bases that match TRBD1. V shed 5 bases, J shed 3 bases, and the junction held 4 bases outside the gene matches. Per the germline V gene, CDR1 is MNHEY and CDR2 is SVGAGI. The CDR3 is 14 residues long. CDR3 nucleotides: TGTGCCAGCAGTCCGGGACAGGGGATCTACGAGCAGTACTTC. Its protein product is CASSPGQGIYEQYF.